This record looks at one T cell receptor (beta chain) sequence and its context. Its antigen is still unknown. This entry is derived from a study of CD8 T cells in ankylosing spondylitis. Making the TCR beta libraries involved quantitative 5'-RACE with molecular barcodes. A single record per CDR3 protein comes from TCRdb applying MiXCR to the 5' RACE reads. The sample has fewer than 450,000 distinct CDR3 sequences, approximately 17% seen once. Germline assignment: CDR1 MDHEN and CDR2 SYDVKM. Trimming left V 8 bases short and J 7 bases short, with 20 bases between. This CDR3 comprises 14 residues. Overall study findings and caveats: Ankylosing spondylitis blood appeared to carry a characteristic TCR beta motif of several highly homologous variants.

The genes are TRBV28 and TRBJ1-2; D perhaps matches TRBD1 (6 bases). The sequencing input was blood, either unsorted or a sorted T cell fraction (not recorded which). The TCR was taken from a male donor with ankylosing spondylitis. CDR3 sequence reads: CASHPLGGRRGYTF. The CDR3 DNA reads TGTGCCAGCCACCCGCTCGGGGGGCGGCGTGGCTACACCTTC.